This record covers a single T cell receptor (beta chain). Germline V gene data show CDR1 as SEHNR and CDR2 as FQNEAQ (reference sequence). With 0 bases removed from V and 7 bases from J, the gap between germline ends came to 18 bases. CDR3 length: 17 amino acids. This specimen belongs to a study of blood T cell repertoires in COVID-19. Clones were sequenced by immunoSEQ multiplex PCR, and TCRdb holds only the in-frame ones, with some missing. The sample has fewer than 90,000 clones; 90% to 95% are singletons. This receptor was taken from a human donor with active COVID-19. The donor label of this sample is uncertain. The rearrangement links TRBV7-9 to TRBJ1-4; the D gene is possibly TRBD1 (6 bases). Sample: peripheral blood. The CDR3 nucleotides read TGTGCCAGCAGCTTAGCTTCGGTCCAGGGGCTAGCTGAAAAACTGTTTTTT. Translation gives CASSLASVQGLAEKLFF.